This TCR beta chain was found in a study of cytomegalovirus exposure and HLA in healthy donors. Regarding this clone: What it binds is not known.

Germline V gene data show CDR1 as KGHSH and CDR2 as LQKENI. Trimming shortened V by 4 bases and J by 1 base, and 4 bases separated the two germline ends. CDR3 size: 12 residues. Study-wide results and caveats: Further analysis, carried out later, found HLA-associated TCR beta chains more clonally expanded than equally common other chains. A later analysis reported that several of the most significant clusters appeared to be linked to common viral pathogens, among them Epstein-Barr virus.

A multiplex PCR was run with 60 Vbeta primers and 13 Jbeta primers. Measured with immunoSEQ multiplex PCR; TCRdb has only the in-frame clones, and not every one. The data contain 100,000 to 150,000 clones, roughly four fifths of them seen just once; the ten biggest clones take up around 5.5%. What was sequenced was PBMCs. This chain connects TRBV18 to TRBJ1-1, with D unresolved. The receptor's source is a woman between 45 and 60 years old in good health and CMV-seropositive. CDR3 region: CASSLGNTEAFF. CDR3 DNA sequence: TGTGCCAGCTCACTCGGGAACACTGAAGCTTTCTTT.